The clone carrying this TCR beta chain came up a few times. This sample is part of a study of blood T cell repertoires in COVID-19. About the study: COVID-19 samples collected from the United States, Italy and Spain covered acute and convalescent phases.

The CDR3 has 15 residues. Trimming removed 4 bases from V and 6 bases from J, with 20 bases in between. Germline assignment: CDR1 SGHKS and CDR2 YYEKEE (reference sequence). Clinical history reported by participants formed the basis on which cohorts were assigned. Per the authors' pipeline: Reference gene primer amplification yielded estimated nucleated cell counts. Sequenced by immunoSEQ multiplex PCR; TCRdb stores in-frame clones only, minus some. D and trimming come from the DNA, and the V and J calls and clone size come from that table. The sample includes some 250,000 clones, approximately 83% seen only once; the top ten take 3.3%.

Material: PBMCs or T cells enriched from blood (not recorded which). The source of this sequence is a woman aged 40 to 55 with acute COVID-19. This chain connects TRBV5-5 to TRBJ2-7; tentatively, D is TRBD2 (5 bases). The CDR3 DNA follows: TGTGCCAGCAGCCCGCGCCCTAAGCGTGGAGGCGAGCAGTACTTC. Its protein is CASSPRPKRGGEQYF. Variable domain in full (rest from reference TRBV5-5 and TRBJ2-7): DAGVTQSPTHLIKTRGQQVTLRCSPISGHKSVSWYQQVLGQGPQFIFQYYEKEERGRGNFPDRFSARQFPNYSSELNVNALLLGDSALYLCASSPRPKRGGEQYFGPGTRLTVT.